This T cell receptor (beta chain) appears in the sequencing data of a study of Graves' ophthalmopathy and Graves' hyperthyroidism. Study summary: Prior to any treatment, peripheral blood was collected at the time of initial diagnosis.

This clonotype was seen more than once but under ten times. Its antigen is unidentified. The CDR3 sequence is 15 residues long. Germline V gene sequence: CDR1 SGHTA, CDR2 FQGTGA. Trimming pared 5 bases from V and 5 bases from J, leaving 19 bases between. General study points: In blood, most expanded thyroid clonotypes above 0.001 frequency were also detected.

CDR3 regions of TCR beta were amplified from RNA transcripts. In the first round, RT-PCR was carried out with HTBI primers, and a multiplex PCR formed the second round. TCRdb used MiXCR to reprocess the multiplex PCR reads, holding one entry per CDR3 protein. The sample includes about 740,000 distinct CDR3 sequences, 35% to 50% of them seen just once. The sample comprised peripheral blood. The rearrangement joins TRBV7-3 to TRBJ2-7; possible D gene TRBD2, 5 bases. The receptor comes from an adult man with Graves' ophthalmopathy. The CDR3 loop is CASSPAGGGRNEQYF. CDR3 coding DNA: TGTGCCAGCAGCCCCGCCGGTGGAGGTCGAAACGAGCAGTACTTC. Variable domain in full (rest from reference TRBV7-3 and TRBJ2-7): GAGVSQTPSNKVTEKGKYVELRCDPISGHTALYWYRQSLGQGPEFLIYFQGTGAADDSGLPNDRFFAVRPEGSVSTLKIQRTERGDSAVYLCASSPAGGGRNEQYFGPGTRLTVT.